This T cell receptor (beta chain) emerged from a study of T cells in Graves' hyperthyroidism and ophthalmopathy. Germline loops: CDR1 MNHEY, CDR2 SVGEGT. This CDR3 region has 16 residues. With 8 bases removed from V and 2 bases from J, the gap between germline ends came to 19 bases. The source material, RNA transcripts, was used to amplify TCR beta CDR3 regions. The HTBI primer set was used in a first-round RT-PCR of the TCR CDR3. TCRdb called the multiplex PCR reads again in MiXCR, with one record for every CDR3 protein. The top ten hold around 4.5% of the sample, which has roughly 560,000 distinct CDR3 sequences, approximately 15% seen once. The sample holds many counts of this clonotype.

This sequence originates from a woman in her thirties or forties with Graves' ophthalmopathy. Sequencing was done on a sample of blood. This rearrangement joins TRBV6-2 or TRBV6-3 to TRBJ1-5; D perhaps matches TRBD1 (5 bases). The CDR3 nucleotides read TGTGCCAGCGGCTATTCGCGAGGGGCCCGCAATCAGCCCCAGCATTTT. Translated, it gives CASGYSRGARNQPQHF.